These 20 T cell receptor beta chains originate from one sample sequenced in a study of T cell repertoires in cytomegalovirus infection. TCRdb re-called the reads through MiXCR, storing one row per CDR3 protein. The sample records approximately 550,000 distinct CDR3 sequences, approximately 15% being singletons. The sample comprised CD8+ T cells from PBMCs. The origin of the receptors is a human donor in good health (CMV status not recorded). Some clones in this sample may be carry-over from other donors' samples.

The chain carries TRBV2 and TRBJ1-1; 10 nucleotides line up with TRBD1. The ends lost 6 bases at V and 3 bases at J; junction bases unmatched: 10. This CDR3 comprises 16 residues. From germline, CDR1 is SNHLY and CDR2 FYNNEI. CDR3 residues: CASRGPGTGEYTEAFF. The CDR3 DNA sequence: TGTGCCAGCAGAGGACCCGGGACAGGGGAATACACTGAAGCTTTCTTT.

This clonotype has a count of ten or more. CDR3 sequence (DNA): TGTGCCAGCAGCTTAATCAACAAGGACTGGGTTCGGGGAGATACGCAGTATTTT. Translating it yields CASSLINKDWVRGDTQYF. The rearrangement uses TRBV7-9 and TRBJ2-3, with D possibly TRBD2 on 5 matching bases. Trimming stripped 2 bases from V and 5 bases from J, with 23 bases between. This CDR3 is 18 amino acids long. CDR1 and CDR2 (germline): SEHNR, FQNEAQ (reference sequence). Drawing the rest from reference TRBV7-9 and TRBJ2-3, the complete variable domain is DTGVSQNPRHKITKRGQNVTFRCDPISEHNRLYWYRQTLGQGPEFLTYFQNEAQLEKSRLLSDRFSAERPKGSFSTLEIQRTEQGDSAMYLCASSLINKDWVRGDTQYFGPGTRLTVL.

Note on this clonotype: This may come from a read error, since a much larger clone is one base off. V and J are TRBV12-3 or TRBV12-4 and TRBJ2-7; D perhaps matches TRBD2 (7 bases). The CDR3 length is 16 residues. This chain's CDR3 is CASTSGRWGGAKERYF. The CDR3 DNA reads as TGTGCCAGCACCTCGGGCCGTTGGGGGGGCGCGAAGGAGCGGTACTTC.

This sequence joins TRBV7-8 and TRBJ2-5; TRBD2 might be the D (5 bases). V shed 9 bases and J shed 13 bases, with 30 bases lying between them. The CDR3 extends over 15 amino acids. Germline-derived CDR1 and CDR2 are SGHVS and FQNEAQ. The CDR3 region is CARSTPGSRGETTYF. In nucleotides, the CDR3 is TGTGCCAGAAGCACTCCCGGTAGTCGGGGAGAGACCACGTACTTC. Full variable domain (missing parts from reference TRBV7-8 and TRBJ2-5): GAGVSQSPRYKVAKRGQDVALRCDPISGHVSLFWYQQALGQGPEFLTYFQNEAQLDKSGLPSDRFFAERPEGSVSTLKIQRTQQEDSAVYLCARSTPGSRGETTYFGPGTRLLVL.

The table lists this clonotype with many counts. CDR3 protein: CATGQGTKYEQYF. DNA of the CDR3: TGTGCCACCGGCCAGGGGACGAAGTACGAGCAGTACTTC. This chain joins TRBV15 and TRBJ2-7, with TRBD1 as a possible D gene (6 bases). V shed 8 bases and J shed 4 bases, with 15 bases lying between them. CDR3 length: 13 amino acids. Germline V CDR1 and CDR2: LNHNV, YYDKDF (reference sequence).

A note on this clonotype: Because it lacks the conserved phenylalanine or tryptophan at the end, this CDR3 is likely a read error. CDR3 sequence (DNA): TGTGCCAGCAGCCCAGGGAGGGGGTCAGTTTACAATGAGCAGTTCTTA. It encodes CASSPGRGSVYNEQFL. V gene TRBV9 combines with J gene TRBJ2-1; D possibly corresponds to TRBD2 (7 bases). This CDR3 is 16 amino acids long. Trimming left V 4 bases short and J 4 bases short, with 18 bases between. From germline, CDR1 is SGDLS and CDR2 YYNGEE.

This clonotype has a count of ten or more. The J gene is TRBJ2-5, the V gene TRBV6-6; a weak D match, TRBD2 (6 bases). Trimming stripped 8 bases from V and 3 bases from J, with 22 bases between. Per the germline V gene, CDR1 is MNHNY and CDR2 is SVGAGI (reference sequence). CDR3 length: 16 amino acids. DNA for the CDR3: TGTGCCAGCGGGCCTCGGGACCTGGGACTGGAAGAGACCCAGTACTTC. Its translation is CASGPRDLGLEETQYF.

This clonotype was seen a few times. The chain joins TRBV27 to TRBJ2-7; a weak D match, TRBD1 (5 bases). V was shortened by 3 bases and J by 3 bases, with 12 bases between the two germline ends. The CDR3 is 14 amino acids. CDR1 is MNHEY and CDR2 is SMNVEV in the germline V gene (reference sequence). The CDR3 sequence: CASSLATTDYEQYF. The CDR3 DNA follows: TGTGCCAGCAGTTTGGCCACGACAGACTACGAGCAGTACTTC.

This clonotype was recorded at least ten times. The gene calls are TRBV7-9 and TRBJ1-2, with 9 bases aligning to TRBD1. The CDR3 sequence is 15 residues long. Germline V CDR1 and CDR2: SEHNR, FQNEAQ (reference sequence). With 1 base clipped from V and 6 bases from J, the junction kept 6 bases outside the gene matches. CDR3 protein: CASSLGWGQGHGYTF. DNA for the CDR3: TGTGCCAGCAGCTTAGGGTGGGGACAGGGACATGGCTACACCTTC. Based on the CDR3 plus reference TRBV7-9 and TRBJ1-2, the full variable domain is DTGVSQNPRHKITKRGQNVTFRCDPISEHNRLYWYRQTLGQGPEFLTYFQNEAQLEKSRLLSDRFSAERPKGSFSTLEIQRTEQGDSAMYLCASSLGWGQGHGYTFGSGTRLTVV.

To note about this clonotype: A much larger clone is a single base away; this may be a read error. This chain links TRBV27 with TRBJ2-1; 9 bases match TRBD2. Germline CDR1 and CDR2: MNHEY and SMNVEV (reference sequence). This CDR3 comprises 17 residues. In DNA form, the CDR3 reads TGTGCCAGCAGTCCGGGACTAGCTCCAAGCTCCTACAATGTGCAGTTCTTC. Protein sequence: CASSPGLAPSSYNVQFF.

This clonotype was recorded at least ten times. The chain has TRBV6-1 and TRBJ2-3, with 9 bases fitting TRBD2. J gave up 1 base and V 3 bases, and 2 bases lay outside the gene matches. The CDR3 has 15 residues. Germline V lookup: CDR1 MNHNS, CDR2 SASEGT. The CDR3 loop is CASSDRTSGTDTQYF. The DNA for the CDR3 is TGTGCCAGCAGTGACCGGACTAGCGGCACAGATACGCAGTATTTT.

A few counts support this clonotype. The chain links TRBV15 to TRBJ2-5; 7 bases agree with TRBD2. Germline loops: CDR1 LNHNV, CDR2 YYDKDF (reference sequence). The J segment lost 5 bases and the V segment lost 0 bases, leaving 9 bases of the junction unmatched. The CDR3 is 16 amino acids. The CDR3 spells CATSREPAGILETQYF. DNA for the CDR3: TGTGCCACCAGCAGAGAACCAGCGGGGATCCTGGAGACCCAGTACTTC.

The chain carries TRBV12-3 or TRBV12-4 and TRBJ1-2; 9 bases match TRBD1. V lost 5 bases to trimming and J lost 7 bases; unmatched junction nucleotides: 8. The CDR3 spans 14 residues. The CDR3 here is CASSLGTGNRGYTF. CDR3 nucleotide sequence: TGTGCCAGCAGTCTTGGGACAGGGAATCGTGGCTACACCTTC.

CDR3 region: CASSNPVVVGGAVDTQYF. DNA for the CDR3: TGTGCCAGCAGCAACCCGGTAGTCGTCGGGGGGGCCGTAGATACGCAGTATTTT. J is TRBJ2-3 and V is TRBV5-4, with 8 bases identical to TRBD2. Germline V lookup: CDR1 SGHNT, CDR2 YYREEE (reference sequence). The ends lost 4 bases at V and 5 bases at J; junction bases unmatched: 18. The CDR3 is 18 amino acids. Supplemented by reference TRBV5-4 and TRBJ2-3, the full variable domain reads ETGVTQSPTHLIKTRGQQVTLRCSSQSGHNTVSWYQQALGQGPQFIFQYYREEENGRGNFPPRFSGLQFPNYSSELNVNALELDDSALYLCASSNPVVVGGAVDTQYFGPGTRLTVL.

This clonotype was detected only a few times. This chain joins TRBV7-9 and TRBJ2-7, with 8 bases lining up with TRBD1. Per the germline V gene, CDR1 is SEHNR and CDR2 is FQNEAQ (reference sequence). The CDR3 totals 17 residues. The V and J ends lost 2 bases and 0 bases, in that order; junction bases with no gene match: 9. CDR3 protein: CASSLRIAGGFSYEQYF. CDR3 nucleotides: TGTGCCAGCAGCTTACGTATCGCAGGGGGCTTCTCCTACGAGCAGTACTTC.

This clonotype was detected ten times or more. This chain joins TRBV4-1 and TRBJ2-1, with 11 bases matching TRBD2. Trimming removed 1 base from V and 10 bases from J; junction bases left unmatched: 9. Germline V gene lookup returns CDR1 MGHRA and CDR2 YSYEKL. CDR3 size: 16 residues. CDR3 in DNA: TGCGCCAGCAGCCAAGCGTTAGCGGGAGGGCCTCAAGAGCAGTTCTTC. Its translation: CASSQALAGGPQEQFF.

The chain employs TRBV7-9 and TRBJ2-3; TRBD2 agrees at 12 bases. The CDR3 loop spans 16 amino acids. Losses at the gene ends were 5 bases for V and 4 bases for J; bases not matched to a gene: 7. Germline V gives CDR1 SEHNR, CDR2 FQNEAQ (reference sequence). CDR3 sequence reads: CASSPRLAGEADTQYF. The CDR3 DNA reads TGTGCCAGCAGCCCGCGACTAGCGGGAGAGGCAGATACGCAGTATTTT.

In its sample, this clonotype was seen a few times. The V call is TRBV5-6, the J call TRBJ2-7; 8 bases match TRBD1. The CDR3 has 15 amino acids. V trimming: 0 bases; J trimming: 5 bases; junction bases outside the gene matches: 7. Germline V lookup: CDR1 SGHDT, CDR2 YYEEEE. The CDR3 loop reads CASSLGGTGGNEQYF. CDR3 in DNA: TGTGCCAGCAGCTTGGGAGGGACAGGAGGAAACGAGCAGTACTTC.

This chain connects TRBV7-9 to TRBJ2-7; D may match TRBD1 or TRBD2 (5 bases each). Germline V CDR1 and CDR2: SEHNR, FQNEAQ (reference sequence). CDR3 length: 14 residues. V lost 5 bases, J lost 2 bases, and 13 bases lay in between. CDR3 in DNA: TGTGCCAGCAGCGACCGGGACCTCCCCTACGAGCAGTACTTC. Translated: CASSDRDLPYEQYF.

The CDR3 sequence: CASSLGEGTGELFF. The DNA of the CDR3 is TGTGCCAGCAGCTTAGGGGAGGGGACCGGGGAGCTGTTTTTT. This rearrangement joins TRBV7-6 to TRBJ2-2; 7 bases map to TRBD2. Germline V gene lookup returns CDR1 SGHVS and CDR2 FNYEAQ. CDR3 length: 14 residues. V lost 1 base, J lost 5 bases, and 1 base stayed unmatched.